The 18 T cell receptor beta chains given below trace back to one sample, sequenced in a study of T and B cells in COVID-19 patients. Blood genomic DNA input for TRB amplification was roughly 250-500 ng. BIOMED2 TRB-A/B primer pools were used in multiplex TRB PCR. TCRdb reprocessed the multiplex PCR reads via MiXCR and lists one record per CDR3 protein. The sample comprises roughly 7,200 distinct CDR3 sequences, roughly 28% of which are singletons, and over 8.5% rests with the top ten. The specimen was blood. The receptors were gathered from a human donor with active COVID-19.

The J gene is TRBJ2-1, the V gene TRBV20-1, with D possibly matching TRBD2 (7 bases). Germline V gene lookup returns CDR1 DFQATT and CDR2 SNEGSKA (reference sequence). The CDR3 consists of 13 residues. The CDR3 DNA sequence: TGCAGCGGGGGCAGCGGGAACTACAATGAGCAGTTCTTC. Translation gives CSGGSGNYNEQFF.

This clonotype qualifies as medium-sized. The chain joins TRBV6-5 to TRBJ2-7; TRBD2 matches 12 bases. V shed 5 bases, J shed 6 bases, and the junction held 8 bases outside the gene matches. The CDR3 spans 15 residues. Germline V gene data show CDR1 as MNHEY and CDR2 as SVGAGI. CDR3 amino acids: CASSLAGGLGLEQYF. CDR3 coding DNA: TGTGCCAGCAGTCTAGCGGGAGGGCTCGGGCTCGAGCAGTACTTC.

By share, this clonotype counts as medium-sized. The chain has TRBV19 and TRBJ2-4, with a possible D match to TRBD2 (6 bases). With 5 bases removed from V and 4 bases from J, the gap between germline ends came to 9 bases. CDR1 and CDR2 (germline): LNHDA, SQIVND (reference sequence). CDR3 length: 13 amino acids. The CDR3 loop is CASSLGGKNIQYF. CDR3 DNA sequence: TGTGCCAGTAGTCTTGGGGGGAAAAACATTCAGTACTTC.

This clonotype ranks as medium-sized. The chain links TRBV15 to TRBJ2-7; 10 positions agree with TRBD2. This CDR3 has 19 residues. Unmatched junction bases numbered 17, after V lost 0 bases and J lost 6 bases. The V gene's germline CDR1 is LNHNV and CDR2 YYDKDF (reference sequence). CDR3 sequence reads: CATSRDLGSTSGLVSEQYF. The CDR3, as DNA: TGTGCCACCAGCAGAGATTTGGGGTCGACTAGCGGGTTAGTAAGCGAGCAGTACTTC.

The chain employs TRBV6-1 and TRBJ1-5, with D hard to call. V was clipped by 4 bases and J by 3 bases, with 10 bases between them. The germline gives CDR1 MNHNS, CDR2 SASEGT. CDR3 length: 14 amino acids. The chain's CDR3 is CASSVDAFNQPQHF. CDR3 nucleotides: TGTGCCAGCAGTGTCGACGCCTTCAATCAGCCCCAGCATTTT.

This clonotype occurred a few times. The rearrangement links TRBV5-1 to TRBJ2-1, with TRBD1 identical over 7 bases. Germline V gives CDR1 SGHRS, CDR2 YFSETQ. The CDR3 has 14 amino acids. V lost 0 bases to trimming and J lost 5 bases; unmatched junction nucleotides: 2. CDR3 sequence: CASSLGQGNNEQFF. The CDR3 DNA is TGCGCCAGCAGCTTGGGACAGGGAAACAATGAGCAGTTCTTC. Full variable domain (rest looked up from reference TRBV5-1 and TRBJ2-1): KAGVTQTPRYLIKTRGQQVTLSCSPISGHRSVSWYQQTPGQGLQFLFEYFSETQRNKGNFPGRFSGRQFSNSRSEMNVSTLELGDSALYLCASSLGQGNNEQFFGPGTRLTVL.

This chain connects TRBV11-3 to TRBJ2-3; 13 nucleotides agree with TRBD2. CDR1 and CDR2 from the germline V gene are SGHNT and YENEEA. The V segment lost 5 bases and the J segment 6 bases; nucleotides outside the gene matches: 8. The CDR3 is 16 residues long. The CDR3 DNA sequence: TGTGCCAGCAGCCCCGGACTAGCGGGAGATGGGGATACGCAGTATTTT. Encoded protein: CASSPGLAGDGDTQYF.

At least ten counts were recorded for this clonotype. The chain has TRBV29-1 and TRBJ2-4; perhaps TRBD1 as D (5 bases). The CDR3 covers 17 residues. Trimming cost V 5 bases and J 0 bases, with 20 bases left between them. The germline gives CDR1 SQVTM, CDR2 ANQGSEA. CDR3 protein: CSVYTDNYFIAKNIQYF. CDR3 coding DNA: TGCAGCGTTTACACGGACAACTACTTCATAGCCAAAAACATTCAGTACTTC.

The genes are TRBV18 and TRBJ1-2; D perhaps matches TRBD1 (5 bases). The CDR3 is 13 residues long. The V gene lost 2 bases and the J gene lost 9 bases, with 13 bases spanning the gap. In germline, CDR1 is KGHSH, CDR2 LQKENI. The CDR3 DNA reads TGTGCCAGCTCACCAGGCAGGGCCGGGAGCTACACCTTC. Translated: CASSPGRAGSYTF.

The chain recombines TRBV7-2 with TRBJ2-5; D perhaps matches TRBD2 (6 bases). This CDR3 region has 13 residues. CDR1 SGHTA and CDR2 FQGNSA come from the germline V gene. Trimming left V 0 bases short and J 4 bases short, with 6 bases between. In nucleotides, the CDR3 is TGTGCCAGCAGCTTAGCGGGAGGAGAGACCCAGTACTTC. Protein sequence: CASSLAGGETQYF.

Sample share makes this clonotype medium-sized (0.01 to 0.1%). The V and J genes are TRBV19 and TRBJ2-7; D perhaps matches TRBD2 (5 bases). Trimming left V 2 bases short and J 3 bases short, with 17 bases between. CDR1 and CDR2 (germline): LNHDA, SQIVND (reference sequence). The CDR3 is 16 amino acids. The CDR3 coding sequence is TGTGCCAGTAGTATAAGGGAGTCGAGCGGAGACTACGAGCAGTACTTC. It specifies CASSIRESSGDYEQYF.

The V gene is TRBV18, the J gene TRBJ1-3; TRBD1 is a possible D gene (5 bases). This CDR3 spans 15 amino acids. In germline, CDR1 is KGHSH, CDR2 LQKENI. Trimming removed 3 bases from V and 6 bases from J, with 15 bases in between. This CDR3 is CASSPLPGQENTIYF. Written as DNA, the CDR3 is TGTGCCAGCTCACCGTTACCGGGGCAGGAAAACACCATATATTTT. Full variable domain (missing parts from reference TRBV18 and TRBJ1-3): NAGVMQNPRHLVRRRGQEARLRCSPMKGHSHVYWYRQLPEEGLKFMVYLQKENIIDESGMPKERFSAEFPKEGPSILRIQQVVRGDSAAYFCASSPLPGQENTIYFGEGSWLTVV.

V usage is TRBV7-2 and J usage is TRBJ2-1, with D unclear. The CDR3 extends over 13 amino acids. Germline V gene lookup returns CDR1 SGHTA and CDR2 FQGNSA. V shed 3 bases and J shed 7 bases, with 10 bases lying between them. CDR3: CASSLNHGNEQFF. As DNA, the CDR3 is TGTGCCAGCAGCTTGAACCACGGGAATGAGCAGTTCTTC. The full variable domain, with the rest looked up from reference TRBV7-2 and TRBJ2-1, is GAGVSQSPSNKVTEKGKDVELRCDPISGHTALYWYRQSLGQGLEFLIYFQGNSAPDKSGLPSDRFSAERTGGSVSTLTIQRTQQEDSAVYLCASSLNHGNEQFFGPGTRLTVL.

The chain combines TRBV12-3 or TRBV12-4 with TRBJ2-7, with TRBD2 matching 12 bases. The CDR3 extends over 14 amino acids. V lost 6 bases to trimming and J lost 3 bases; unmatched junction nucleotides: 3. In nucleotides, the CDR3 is TGTGCCAGCAGGGAGGGACTAGCGGGCTACGAGCAGTACTTC. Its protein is CASREGLAGYEQYF.

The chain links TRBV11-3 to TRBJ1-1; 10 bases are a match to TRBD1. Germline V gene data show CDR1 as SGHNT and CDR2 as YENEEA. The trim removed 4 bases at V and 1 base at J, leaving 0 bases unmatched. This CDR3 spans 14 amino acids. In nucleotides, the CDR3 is TGTGCCAGCAGCTGGGACAGGGGGAACACTGAAGCTTTCTTT. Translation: CASSWDRGNTEAFF.

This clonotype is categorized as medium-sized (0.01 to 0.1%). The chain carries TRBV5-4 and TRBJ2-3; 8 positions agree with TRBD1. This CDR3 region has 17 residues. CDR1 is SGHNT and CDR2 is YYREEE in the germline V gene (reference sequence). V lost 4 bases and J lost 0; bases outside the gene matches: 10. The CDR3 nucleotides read TGTGCCAGCAGCGAACGAGGACAGGGACGGAGCACAGATACGCAGTATTTT. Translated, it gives CASSERGQGRSTDTQYF.

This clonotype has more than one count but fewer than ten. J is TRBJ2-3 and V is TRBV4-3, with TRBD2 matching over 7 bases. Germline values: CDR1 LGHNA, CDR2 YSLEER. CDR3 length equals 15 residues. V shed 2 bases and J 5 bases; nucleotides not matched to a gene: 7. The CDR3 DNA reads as TGCGCCAGCAGCCAAAGGGGCGGGAGAGGAGATACGCAGTATTTT. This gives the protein CASSQRGGRGDTQYF.

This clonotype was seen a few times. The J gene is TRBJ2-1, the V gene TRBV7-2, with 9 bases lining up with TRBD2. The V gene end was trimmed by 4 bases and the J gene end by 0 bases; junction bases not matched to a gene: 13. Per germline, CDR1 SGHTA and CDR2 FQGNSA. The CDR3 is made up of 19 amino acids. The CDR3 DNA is TGTGCCAGCAGCTCCCGGTCTCTAGCGGGACTGAGCTCCTACAATGAGCAGTTCTTC. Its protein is CASSSRSLAGLSSYNEQFF.